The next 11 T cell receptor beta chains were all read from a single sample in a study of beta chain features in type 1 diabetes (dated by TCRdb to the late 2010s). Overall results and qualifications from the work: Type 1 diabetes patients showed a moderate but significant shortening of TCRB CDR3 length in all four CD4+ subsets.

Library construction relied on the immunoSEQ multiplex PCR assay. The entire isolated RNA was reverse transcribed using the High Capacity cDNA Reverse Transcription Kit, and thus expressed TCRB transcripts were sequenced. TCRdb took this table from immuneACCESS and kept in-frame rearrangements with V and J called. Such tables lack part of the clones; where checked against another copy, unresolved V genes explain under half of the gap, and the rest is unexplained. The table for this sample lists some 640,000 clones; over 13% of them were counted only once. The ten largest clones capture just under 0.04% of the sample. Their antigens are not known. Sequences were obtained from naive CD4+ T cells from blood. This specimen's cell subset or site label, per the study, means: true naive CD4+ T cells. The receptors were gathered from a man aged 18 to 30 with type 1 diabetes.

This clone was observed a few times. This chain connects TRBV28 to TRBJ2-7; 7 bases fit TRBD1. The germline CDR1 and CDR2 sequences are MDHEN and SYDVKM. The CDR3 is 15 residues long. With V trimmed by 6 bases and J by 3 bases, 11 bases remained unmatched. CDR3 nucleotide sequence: TGTGCCAGCAGGACCCCCGACAGGGCCAGCTACGAGCAGTACTTC. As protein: CASRTPDRASYEQYF. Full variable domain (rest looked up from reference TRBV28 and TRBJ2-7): DVKVTQSSRYLVKRTGEKVFLECVQDMDHENMFWYRQDPGLGLRLIYFSYDVKMKEKGDIPEGYSVSREKKERFSLILESASTNQTSMYLCASRTPDRASYEQYFGPGTRLTVT.

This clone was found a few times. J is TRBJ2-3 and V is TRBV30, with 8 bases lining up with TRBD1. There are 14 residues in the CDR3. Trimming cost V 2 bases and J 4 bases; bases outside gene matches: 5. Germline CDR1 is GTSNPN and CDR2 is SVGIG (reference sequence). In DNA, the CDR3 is TGTGCCTGGAGTCAGACAGGGGTCCCAGATACGCAGTATTTT. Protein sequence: CAWSQTGVPDTQYF.

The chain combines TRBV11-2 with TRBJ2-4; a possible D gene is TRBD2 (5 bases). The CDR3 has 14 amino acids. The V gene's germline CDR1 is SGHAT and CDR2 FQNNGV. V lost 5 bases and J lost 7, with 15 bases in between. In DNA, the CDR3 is TGTGCCAGCAGCCGAACTAGAGTCATGAACATTCAGTACTTC. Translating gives CASSRTRVMNIQYF. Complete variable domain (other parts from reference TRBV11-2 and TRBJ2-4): EAGVAQSPRYKIIEKRQSVAFWCNPISGHATLYWYQQILGQGPKLLIQFQNNGVVDDSQLPKDRFSAERLKGVDSTLKIQPAKLEDSAVYLCASSRTRVMNIQYFGAGTRLSVL.

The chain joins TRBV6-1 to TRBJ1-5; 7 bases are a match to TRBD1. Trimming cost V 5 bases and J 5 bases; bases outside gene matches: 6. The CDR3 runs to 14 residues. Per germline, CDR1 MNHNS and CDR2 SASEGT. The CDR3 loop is CASSRQGLDQPQHF. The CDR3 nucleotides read TGTGCCAGCAGTCGACAGGGTCTTGATCAGCCCCAGCATTTT.

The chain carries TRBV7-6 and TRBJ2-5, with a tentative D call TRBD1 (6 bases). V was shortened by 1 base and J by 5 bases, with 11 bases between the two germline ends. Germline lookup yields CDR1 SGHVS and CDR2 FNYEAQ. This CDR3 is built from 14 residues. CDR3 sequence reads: CASSLGAGDETQYF. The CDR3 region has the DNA TGTGCCAGCAGCTTAGGGGCAGGGGATGAGACCCAGTACTTC. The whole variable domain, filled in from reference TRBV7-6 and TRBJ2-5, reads GAGVSQSPRYKVTKRGQDVALRCDPISGHVSLYWYRQALGQGPEFLTYFNYEAQQDKSGLPNDRFSAERPEGSISTLTIQRTEQRDSAMYRCASSLGAGDETQYFGPGTRLLVL.

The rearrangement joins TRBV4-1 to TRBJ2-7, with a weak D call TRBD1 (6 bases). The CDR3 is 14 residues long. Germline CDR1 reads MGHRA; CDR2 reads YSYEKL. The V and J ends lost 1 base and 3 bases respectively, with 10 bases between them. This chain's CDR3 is CASSQGTDHYEQYF. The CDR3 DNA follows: TGCGCCAGCAGCCAAGGGACAGACCACTACGAGCAGTACTTC.

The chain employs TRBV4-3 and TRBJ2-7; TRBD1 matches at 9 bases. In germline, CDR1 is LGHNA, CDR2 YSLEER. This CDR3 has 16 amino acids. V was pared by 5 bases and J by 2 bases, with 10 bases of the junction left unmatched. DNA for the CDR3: TGCGCCAGCAGCAAGGATCAGGGACAGGGAGCCTACGAGCAGTACTTC. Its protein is CASSKDQGQGAYEQYF.

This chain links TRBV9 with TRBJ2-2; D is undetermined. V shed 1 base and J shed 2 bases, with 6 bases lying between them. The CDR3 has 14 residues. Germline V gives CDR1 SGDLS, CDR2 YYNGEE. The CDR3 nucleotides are TGTGCCAGCAGCGTATCAAGAAACACCGGGGAGCTGTTTTTT. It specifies CASSVSRNTGELFF. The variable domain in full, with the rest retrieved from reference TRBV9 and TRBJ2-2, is DSGVTQTPKHLITATGQRVTLRCSPRSGDLSVYWYQQSLDQGLQFLIQYYNGEERAKGNILERFSAQQFPDLHSELNLSSLELGDSALYFCASSVSRNTGELFFGEGSRLTVL.

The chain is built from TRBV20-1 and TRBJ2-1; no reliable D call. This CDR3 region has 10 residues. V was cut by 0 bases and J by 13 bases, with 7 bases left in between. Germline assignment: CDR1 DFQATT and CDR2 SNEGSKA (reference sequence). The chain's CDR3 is CSARDQDQFF. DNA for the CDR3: TGCAGTGCTAGAGACCAGGATCAGTTCTTC.

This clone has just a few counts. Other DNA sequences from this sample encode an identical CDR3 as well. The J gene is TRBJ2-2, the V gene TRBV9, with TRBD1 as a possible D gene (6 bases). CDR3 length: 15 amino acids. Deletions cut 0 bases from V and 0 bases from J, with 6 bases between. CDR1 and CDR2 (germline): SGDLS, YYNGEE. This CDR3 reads CASSVDRANTGELFF. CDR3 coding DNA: TGTGCCAGCAGCGTAGACAGGGCGAACACCGGGGAGCTGTTTTTT.

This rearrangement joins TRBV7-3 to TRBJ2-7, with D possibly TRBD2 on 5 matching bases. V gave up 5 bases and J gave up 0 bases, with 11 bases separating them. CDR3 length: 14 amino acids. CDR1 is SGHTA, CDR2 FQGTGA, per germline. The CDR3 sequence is CASSLTRDSYEQYF. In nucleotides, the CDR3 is TGTGCCAGCAGCCTCACTAGGGACTCCTACGAGCAGTACTTC.